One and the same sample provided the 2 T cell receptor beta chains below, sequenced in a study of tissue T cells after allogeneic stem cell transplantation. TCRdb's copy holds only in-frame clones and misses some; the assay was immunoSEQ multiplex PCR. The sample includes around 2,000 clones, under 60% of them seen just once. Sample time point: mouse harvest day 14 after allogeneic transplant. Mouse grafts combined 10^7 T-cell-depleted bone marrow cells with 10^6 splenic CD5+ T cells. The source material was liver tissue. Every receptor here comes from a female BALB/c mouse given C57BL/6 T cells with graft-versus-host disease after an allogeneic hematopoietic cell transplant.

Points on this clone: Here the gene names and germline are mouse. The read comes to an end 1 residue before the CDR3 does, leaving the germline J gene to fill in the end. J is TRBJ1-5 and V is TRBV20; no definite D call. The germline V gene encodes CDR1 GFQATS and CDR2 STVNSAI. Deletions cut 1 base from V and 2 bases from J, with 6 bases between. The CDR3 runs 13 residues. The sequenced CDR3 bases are TGTGGTGCTAGGGGGGAGGACAACCAGGCTCCGCTT. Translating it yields CGARGEDNQAPL. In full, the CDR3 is CGARGEDNQAPLF.

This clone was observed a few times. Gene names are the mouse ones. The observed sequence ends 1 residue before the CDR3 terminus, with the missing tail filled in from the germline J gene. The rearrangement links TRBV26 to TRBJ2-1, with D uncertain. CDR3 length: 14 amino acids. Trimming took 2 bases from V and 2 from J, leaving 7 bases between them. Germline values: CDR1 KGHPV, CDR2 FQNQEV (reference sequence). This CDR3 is CASSLETYYAEQFF. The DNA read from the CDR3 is TGTGCCAGCAGTCTGGAGACATACTATGCTGAGCAGTTC.